This T cell receptor beta chain was sequenced during a study of CD8 T cells in ankylosing spondylitis. Study conclusions and caveats: Fewer than ten highly homologous variants made up a TCR beta motif that seemed to typify ankylosing spondylitis blood.

The CDR3 spans 17 residues. The germline gives CDR1 ENHRY, CDR2 SYGVKD. Trimming cost V 2 bases and J 2 bases; bases outside gene matches: 8. In its sample, this clonotype was seen a few times. Its antigen remains unidentified. Quantitative 5'-RACE with molecular barcodes produced the TCR beta libraries. MiXCR was run by TCRdb on the 5' RACE reads, yielding one entry per CDR3 protein. The profile shows about 240,000 distinct CDR3 sequences, less than 9.5% of them singletons. Material: blood, either unsorted or a sorted T cell fraction (not recorded which). The receptor's source is a female donor with ankylosing spondylitis or in good health (not recorded which). The rearrangement links TRBV10-3 to TRBJ2-7, with 11 bases matching TRBD2. The CDR3 nucleotides read TGTGCCATCAGTGAGACTAGCGGGAGCAGTCCTGCCTACGAGCAGTACTTC. It is translated as CAISETSGSSPAYEQYF.